The rows below give T cell receptor beta chains drawn from one sample of a study of OX40 agonist ivuxolimab in advanced cancers. TCRdb's copy holds only in-frame clones and misses some; the assay was immunoSEQ multiplex PCR. This sample has around 40,000 clones, with around 83% found just once. The sequencing here drew on CD4+ or CD8+ T cells sorted from blood, taken in a trial of the OX40 agonist ivuxolimab. Receptor source: an adult with an advanced solid tumor such as melanoma, head and neck, liver or kidney cancer. Each CDR3 is given with its conserved first and last residue. A D gene is named only where the DNA matches it firmly. Clone size is given for some rows only: seen once, a few or many times, or a class if the clone is expanded.

abundance,j_gene,v_gene,d_gene,CDR3nt,CDR3aa
-,TRBJ2-7,TRBV2,-,TGTGCCAGCAGTCTTGTTCGAGACTCCTACGAGCAGTACTTC,CASSLVRDSYEQYF
-,TRBJ2-2,TRBV5-1,-,TGCGCCGGCAGCTTGGAGCCCGAGGGGTATGACACCGGGGAGCTGTTTTTT,CAGSLEPEGYDTGELFF
-,TRBJ1-5,TRBV7-9,TRBD1,TGTGCCAGCAGCTTAGCCCCCGGGACAGGGGTGGTTAAGCCCCAGCATTTT,CASSLAPGTGVVKPQHF
-,TRBJ1-5,TRBV6-1,-,TGTGCCAGCAACTCTCTTACAGGGAATCAGCCCCAGCATTTT,CASNSLTGNQPQHF
-,TRBJ1-1,TRBV28,-,TGTGCCAGCAGCCACAACTCGTACGCTGAAGCTTTCTTT,CASSHNSYAEAFF
-,TRBJ1-2,TRBV7-8,-,TGTGCCAGCGCGAACCAGGGCATGGGTCGCCTTGGCTACACCTTC,CASANQGMGRLGYTF
-,TRBJ1-4,TRBV7-2,-,TGTGCCAGCAGCTTAACAGGGTTTGGTGAAAAACTGTTTTTT,CASSLTGFGEKLFF
-,TRBJ1-5,TRBV15,TRBD1,TGTGCCACCAGCAGAAAGTTAAGACAGGGATATAGCAATCAGCCCCAGCATTTT,CATSRKLRQGYSNQPQHF
-,TRBJ2-1,TRBV7-8,TRBD2,TGTGCCAGCAGCTTCCTAGCGGGGATTGCCAATGAGCAGTTCTTC,CASSFLAGIANEQFF
-,TRBJ2-6,TRBV7-6,TRBD1,TGTGCCAGCATCCCGGGACAGGGGGCTTCTGGGGCCAACGTCCTGACTTTC,CASIPGQGASGANVLTF
-,TRBJ1-1,TRBV4-1,-,TGCGCCAGCAGCCAAGCCACTGAAGCTTTCTTT,CASSQATEAFF
-,TRBJ2-3,TRBV4-2,-,TGTGCCAGCAGCCAAGAGATAGCCTCTTTCACAGATACGCAGTATTTT,CASSQEIASFTDTQYF
-,TRBJ2-1,TRBV6-4,TRBD2,TGTGCCAGCAGTGACCTAGCGGGAGGCGATGAGCAGTTCTTC,CASSDLAGGDEQFF
-,TRBJ1-5,TRBV6-5,-,TGTGCCAGCAGTTTTCGACCAGACCAATTGGATAAACCCCAGCATTTT,CASSFRPDQLDKPQHF
-,TRBJ2-7,TRBV7-9,TRBD2,TGTGCCAGCAGCTTAGCGTGGACTAGCTCCTACGAGCAGTACTTC,CASSLAWTSSYEQYF
-,TRBJ2-2,TRBV6-5,TRBD1,TGTGCCAGCAGTTACGGGACAGCGAACACCGGGGAGCTGTTTTTT,CASSYGTANTGELFF
few,TRBJ2-7,TRBV27,TRBD2,TGTGCCAGCAGTTCCTGGGACCTAGCGGGGAAATCCTACGAGCAGTACTTC,CASSSWDLAGKSYEQYF
once,TRBJ2-2,TRBV7-8,-,TGTGCCAGCAGCTTAGTAGGGTCCGGGGAGCTGTTTTTT,CASSLVGSGELFF
-,TRBJ2-3,TRBV27,TRBD2,TGTGCCAGCAGTTTACTAGCGGGAGACGCAGATACGCAGTATTTT,CASSLLAGDADTQYF
few,TRBJ2-7,TRBV18,-,TGTGCCAGCTCTGCGACCGACGAGCAGTACTTC,CASSATDEQYF
-,TRBJ1-6,TRBV5-6,-,TGTGCCAGCAGCCCCGGGGCCATCAATTCACCCCTCCACTTT,CASSPGAINSPLHF
-,TRBJ2-5,TRBV27,-,TGTGCCAGCAGTTGGACCGCGTGGCAAGAGACCCAGTACTTC,CASSWTAWQETQYF
-,TRBJ2-1,TRBV6-5,-,TGTGCCAGCAGCGATCCAGCGGACTACAATGAGCAGTTCTTC,CASSDPADYNEQFF
-,TRBJ2-1,TRBV4-1,TRBD2,TGCGCCAGCAGCCAAACTAGCGAGGGCTACAATGAGCAGTTCTTC,CASSQTSEGYNEQFF
-,TRBJ1-2,TRBV7-9,-,TGTGCCAGCAGCTCCCCCGATGGGGGGCGGGATGGCTACACCTTC,CASSSPDGGRDGYTF
-,TRBJ2-2,TRBV6-5,-,TGTGCCAGCAGGGCTAACTCGGCGAACACCGGGGAGCTGTTTTTT,CASRANSANTGELFF
-,TRBJ1-2,TRBV7-6,-,TGTGCCAGCAGCTTCGGGGACGAGTCTAACTATGGCTACACCTTC,CASSFGDESNYGYTF
-,TRBJ2-7,TRBV4-3,TRBD1,TGCGCCAGCAGCCAAGTTCGACAGGGGGGATACGAGCAGTACTTC,CASSQVRQGGYEQYF
-,TRBJ1-4,TRBV4-3,-,TGCGCCAGCAGCCAAGTGGATGCAAGGGGGACTAATGAAAAACTGTTTTTT,CASSQVDARGTNEKLFF
-,TRBJ2-1,TRBV6-1,TRBD2,TGTGCCAGCAGGGAGGGAGCGGGAGGGTCCTATGAGCAGTTCTTC,CASREGAGGSYEQFF
-,TRBJ2-2,TRBV27,TRBD2,TGTGCCAGCAGTTTAACCGGAGCGGGAGCCGTCACCGGGGAGCTGTTTTTT,CASSLTGAGAVTGELFF
-,TRBJ2-2,TRBV7-9,-,TGTGCCAGCAGCTTCATCGGGACCGGGGAGCTGTTTTTT,CASSFIGTGELFF
-,TRBJ2-5,TRBV19,-,TGTGCCAGTAGTATCTACCAGGGTCAAGAGACCCAGTACTTC,CASSIYQGQETQYF
-,TRBJ1-2,TRBV7-2,-,TGTGCCAGCAAGGACGGCAACGTTCACTATGGCTACACCTTC,CASKDGNVHYGYTF
-,TRBJ1-3,TRBV6-1,-,TGTGCCAGCAGCCATGGAAACACCATATATTTT,CASSHGNTIYF
-,TRBJ2-7,TRBV30,TRBD2,TGTGCCTGGCAAAGGGCTAGCGGGGGGGACGAGCAGTACTTC,CAWQRASGGDEQYF
few,TRBJ1-4,TRBV7-8,TRBD1,TGTGCCAGCAGCGTGGACAGGGAGCATCCTAATGAAAAACTGTTTTTT,CASSVDREHPNEKLFF
-,TRBJ1-2,TRBV7-6,TRBD1,TGTGCCAGCAGCCCCTTCCCGACAGGGCAGGGCTACACCTTC,CASSPFPTGQGYTF
once,TRBJ1-5,TRBV28,-,TGTGCCAGCAGTTCCCGACAGGCGGAGTCTCAGCCCCAGCATTTT,CASSSRQAESQPQHF
-,TRBJ2-7,TRBV7-8,-,TGTGCCAGCAGCTTACCGGGAGACGAGCAGTACTTC,CASSLPGDEQYF
once,TRBJ1-2,TRBV5-1,-,TGCGCCAGCGGTGAGAGCTATGGCTACACCTTC,CASGESYGYTF
once,TRBJ2-1,TRBV30,TRBD2,TGTGCCCGGAGTGGGCTAGCGGGGAGCAATGAGCAGTTCTTC,CARSGLAGSNEQFF
-,TRBJ1-3,TRBV27,-,TGTGCCAGCAGTTTCTCAACAGGTCCTGGAAACACCATATATTTT,CASSFSTGPGNTIYF